The 2 T cell receptor beta chains below were found in one sample sequenced in a study of patients and donors after allogeneic stem cell transplantation. TCRdb processed the RT-PCR reads anew with MiXCR; each CDR3 protein has one entry. The data hold approximately 250,000 distinct CDR3 sequences, with roughly 15% observed a single time. The specimen was blood, either unsorted or a sorted T cell fraction (not recorded which). The receptors originated from a human donor who was either an allogeneic HSCT recipient or a stem cell or donor lymphocyte infusion donor (not recorded which). It is not recorded whose cells these are; they may come from a transplant donor.

In its sample, this clonotype was seen many times. The chain combines TRBV20-1 with TRBJ2-3; D not certain. V was shortened by 3 bases and J by 2 bases, with 3 bases between the two germline ends. The germline V gene has CDR1 DFQATT and CDR2 SNEGSKA (reference sequence). The CDR3 is made up of 11 amino acids. CDR3 bases: TGCAGTGCTAGCCACACAGATACGCAGTATTTT. This gives the protein CSASHTDTQYF.

This clonotype was observed a single time. The V call is TRBV29-1, the J call TRBJ1-1, with D possibly TRBD1 on 5 matching bases. The length of the CDR3 is 11 residues. Trimming left V 8 bases short and J 5 bases short, with 12 bases between. Germline loops: CDR1 SQVTM, CDR2 ANQGSEA. CDR3 sequence (DNA): TGCAGCAGCGGTGGGGGAACTGAAGCTTTCTTT. Protein sequence: CSSGGGTEAFF.